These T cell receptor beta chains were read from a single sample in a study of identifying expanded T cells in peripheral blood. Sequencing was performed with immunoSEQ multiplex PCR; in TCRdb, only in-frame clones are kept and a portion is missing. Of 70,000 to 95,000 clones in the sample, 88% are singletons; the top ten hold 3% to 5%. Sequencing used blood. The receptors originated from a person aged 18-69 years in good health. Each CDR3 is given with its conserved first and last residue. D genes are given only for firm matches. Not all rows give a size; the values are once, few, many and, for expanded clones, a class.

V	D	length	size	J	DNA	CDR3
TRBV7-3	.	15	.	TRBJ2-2	TGTGCCAGCAGCTTAACCCCGGGCGGGACCGGGGAGCTGTTTTTT	CASSLTPGGTGELFF
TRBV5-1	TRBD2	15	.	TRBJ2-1	TGCGCCAGCAGCTTGGGACTAGCGGGAGGAGATGAGCAGTTCTTC	CASSLGLAGGDEQFF
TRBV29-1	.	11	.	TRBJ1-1	TGCAGCGTTCTGTGGGGCACTGAAGCTTTCTTT	CSVLWGTEAFF
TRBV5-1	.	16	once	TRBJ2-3	TGCGCCAGCAGCTTGTCGGGAACCTCGACATTTGATACGCAGTATTTT	CASSLSGTSTFDTQYF
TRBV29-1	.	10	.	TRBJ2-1	TGCAGCGTGGGGGGATTTGAGCAGTTCTTC	CSVGGFEQFF
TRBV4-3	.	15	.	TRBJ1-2	TGCGCCAGCAGCCAAGAACAGGCACCTTCCTATGGCTACACCTTC	CASSQEQAPSYGYTF
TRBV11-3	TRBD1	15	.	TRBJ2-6	TGTGCCAGCAGCCGGGACAGCTCTGGGGCCAACGTCCTGACTTTC	CASSRDSSGANVLTF
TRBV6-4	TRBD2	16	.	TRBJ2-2	TGTGCCAGCAGTGAGGCCAGCGGGGGGCCCACCGGGGAGCTGTTTTTT	CASSEASGGPTGELFF
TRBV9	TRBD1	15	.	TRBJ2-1	TGTGCCAGCAGCGTAGATGGGACAGGGTACAATGAGCAGTTCTTC	CASSVDGTGYNEQFF
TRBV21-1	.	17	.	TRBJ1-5	.	CASYRGFGGGSNQPQHF
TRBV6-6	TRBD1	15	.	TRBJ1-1	TGTGCCAGCAGTTATAGACAGGGGATGGACACTGAAGCTTTCTTT	CASSYRQGMDTEAFF